Listed below are T cell receptor beta chains from one sample, sequenced in a study of CD8+ T cells in alopecia areata. The assay was immunoSEQ multiplex PCR, and TCRdb's table has in-frame clones only and misses some. The sample holds some 200,000 clones; roughly three fifths are singletons and the top ten take 4.9%. The material sequenced was CD8+ T cells sorted from blood. These receptor sequences come from a human donor in good health. The CDR3 runs from the conserved cysteine through the conserved F or W. D genes are given only for firm matches. A clone size is listed for some rows: how often the clone was seen (once, few, many), or a class if it is expanded.

clone_size j_call d_call v_call cdr3_aa cdr3_nt
NA TRBJ2-7 TRBD1 TRBV14 CASAGTAYEQYF TGTGCCAGCGCCGGGACAGCATACGAGCAGTACTTC
NA TRBJ1-2 NA TRBV4-1 CASSQGWALLNYGYTF TGCGCCAGCAGCCAGGGTTGGGCACTCCTTAACTATGGCTACACCTTC
once TRBJ2-1 NA TRBV4-1 CASSQTVEQFF TGCGCCAGCAGCCAGACTGTGGAGCAGTTCTTC
NA TRBJ2-2 NA TRBV6-5 CASSVGTGELFF TGTGCCAGCTCCGTTGGCACCGGGGAGCTGTTTTTT
NA TRBJ2-7 NA TRBV7-9 CASSLRVYEQYF TGTGCCAGCAGCCTCAGGGTTTACGAGCAGTACTTC
NA TRBJ1-2 NA TRBV9 CASTSYPRAYGYTF TGTGCCAGCACCTCGTACCCCCGGGCCTATGGCTACACCTTC
once TRBJ1-2 NA TRBV30 CALEGEGDGYTF TGTGCCCTGGAAGGAGAGGGAGATGGCTACACCTTC
NA TRBJ2-3 NA TRBV13 CASSLGLPDTQYF TGTGCCAGCAGCTTAGGCCTCCCAGATACGCAGTATTTT
few TRBJ2-3 TRBD1 TRBV15 CATGRDRTSTDTQYF TGTGCCACCGGCAGGGACAGAACTAGCACAGATACGCAGTATTTT
NA TRBJ1-2 TRBD1 TRBV2 CASSEDWTGGYGYTF TGTGCCAGCAGTGAAGACTGGACAGGAGGCTATGGCTACACCTTC
NA TRBJ2-3 TRBD1 TRBV9 CASSGPGQFTDTQYF TGTGCCAGCAGCGGGCCGGGACAGTTCACAGATACGCAGTATTTT
NA TRBJ1-6 TRBD1 TRBV15 CATSLQGQGLTPLHF TGTGCCACCAGCCTCCAGGGACAGGGTTTGACACCCCTCCACTTT
few TRBJ1-1 TRBD1 TRBV19 CATLTGGAEAFF TGTGCCACCTTAACAGGGGGGGCTGAAGCTTTCTTT
NA TRBJ2-5 NA TRBV29-1 CSVLIETQYF TGCAGCGTTTTAATAGAGACCCAGTACTTC
NA TRBJ2-2 NA TRBV29-1 CSVWGPNTGELFF TGCAGCGTTTGGGGTCCCAACACCGGGGAGCTGTTTTTT
NA TRBJ1-1 NA TRBV6-1 CASTSGGGATEAFF TGTGCCAGCACCTCCGGAGGGGGGGCAACTGAAGCTTTCTTT
NA TRBJ2-7 TRBD1 TRBV9 CASSTGTDRDEQYF TGTGCCAGCAGCACCGGGACAGACCGGGACGAGCAGTACTTC
NA TRBJ2-1 NA TRBV10-3 CAISRPDLPSYNEQFF TGTGCCATCAGCCGACCCGACTTGCCCTCCTACAATGAGCAGTTCTTC
few TRBJ2-7 NA TRBV29-1 CSVVGSGGTTSYEQYF TGCAGCGTCGTGGGTTCTGGTGGGACAACATCCTACGAGCAGTACTTC
NA TRBJ2-1 TRBD2 TRBV11-2 CASSLRGTSGERRDEQFF TGTGCCAGCAGCCTAAGAGGGACTAGCGGGGAAAGGAGAGATGAGCAGTTCTTC
once TRBJ2-7 TRBD1 TRBV7-9 CASSLRTGVYEQYF TGTGCCAGCAGCTTAAGGACAGGGGTCTACGAGCAGTACTTC
once TRBJ1-5 NA TRBV11-2 CASSAGGYGNQPQHF TGTGCCAGCAGCGCCGGGGGTTATGGGAATCAGCCCCAGCATTTT
NA TRBJ2-2 NA TRBV12-5 CASGATYMGTGELFF TGTGCTAGTGGCGCCACGTATATGGGGACCGGGGAGCTGTTTTTT
NA TRBJ2-5 NA TRBV7-9 CASSLASLETQYF TGTGCCAGCAGCTTAGCGTCCCTAGAGACCCAGTACTTC
NA TRBJ2-3 NA TRBV7-9 CASSSEMAADTQYF TGTGCCAGCAGCTCTGAGATGGCAGCAGATACGCAGTATTTT
once TRBJ1-2 TRBD1 TRBV27 CASSLLGQGYGYTF TGTGCCAGCAGTTTGTTGGGACAGGGCTATGGCTACACCTTC
NA TRBJ1-1 TRBD1 TRBV6-5 CASSSGTGGTEAFF TGTGCCAGCAGTTCCGGGACAGGGGGCACTGAAGCTTTCTTT
NA TRBJ2-1 NA TRBV20-1 CSASEDEQFF TGCAGTGCTAGTGAAGATGAGCAGTTCTTC
NA TRBJ2-1 NA TRBV15 CATSERSYNEQFF TGTGCCACCAGCGAACGCTCCTACAATGAGCAGTTCTTC
NA TRBJ2-7 TRBD1 TRBV19 CASSLTGSYEQYF TGTGCCAGTAGTTTGACAGGGAGTTACGAGCAGTACTTC
NA TRBJ2-1 NA TRBV11-2 CASSLGGASNEQFF TGTGCCAGCAGCTTAGGGGGAGCGTCGAATGAGCAGTTCTTC
NA TRBJ2-2 NA TRBV10-2 CASSESRDTGELFF TGCGCCAGCAGTGAGTCCAGGGACACCGGGGAGCTGTTTTTT
NA TRBJ2-1 TRBD2 TRBV27 CASSLSGGVFGNEQFF TGTGCCAGCAGTTTAAGCGGGGGGGTTTTCGGCAATGAGCAGTTCTTC
NA TRBJ1-1 TRBD1 TRBV6-5 CASSFSGTEMNTEAFF TGTGCCAGCAGTTTCTCCGGGACAGAGATGAACACTGAAGCTTTCTTT
NA TRBJ1-2 TRBD1 TRBV29-1 CSVEAGGSTNYGYTF TGCAGCGTTGAGGCAGGGGGCTCTACCAACTATGGCTACACCTTC
NA TRBJ2-7 NA TRBV7-6 CASSLGGGFVGEQYF TGTGCCAGCAGCTTAGGTGGGGGGTTTGTAGGTGAGCAGTACTTC
NA TRBJ2-5 TRBD2 TRBV6-5 CASSTAGGEETQYF TGTGCCAGCAGTACAGCGGGGGGGGAAGAGACCCAGTACTTC
few TRBJ2-7 NA TRBV7-6 CASSDVTYEQYF TGTGCCAGCAGCGACGTGACCTACGAGCAGTACTTC
NA TRBJ2-5 NA TRBV27 CASRPFRGQETQYF TGTGCCAGCAGGCCCTTCCGGGGCCAAGAGACCCAGTACTTC
few TRBJ2-1 NA TRBV29-1 CSVSELYNEQFF TGCAGCGTTTCCGAACTCTACAATGAGCAGTTCTTC
NA TRBJ2-7 NA TRBV4-1 CASSQESWDLRTGQYF TGCGCCAGCAGCCAAGAATCTTGGGACCTCCGGACTGGGCAGTACTTC
NA TRBJ1-2 TRBD1 TRBV7-9 CASSLGTALGYGYTF TGTGCCAGCAGCCTCGGGACAGCTCTTGGTTATGGCTACACCTTC
once TRBJ2-7 NA TRBV27 CASSLSGFGEQYF TGTGCCAGCAGTTTATCCGGGTTCGGCGAGCAGTACTTC
once TRBJ2-5 NA TRBV5-4 CASSGAGEETQYF TGTGCCAGCAGCGGGGCAGGGGAAGAGACCCAGTACTTC
NA TRBJ2-1 NA TRBV29-1 CSVEGRGRNEQFF TGCAGCGTTGAAGGCAGGGGACGAAATGAGCAGTTCTTC
NA TRBJ1-2 NA TRBV30 CAWSVPVGAYGYTF TGTGCCTGGAGTGTACCTGTCGGAGCTTATGGCTACACCTTC
few TRBJ2-7 TRBD2 TRBV29-1 CSVEGSGGYEQYF TGCAGCGTTGAAGGTAGCGGGGGCTACGAGCAGTACTTC
NA TRBJ2-6 TRBD1 TRBV5-1 CASSLSTGARSGANVLTF TGCGCCAGCAGCTTGTCGACAGGGGCCCGATCTGGGGCCAACGTCCTGACTTTC
NA TRBJ2-3 TRBD2 TRBV7-8 CASSLAASGGDYF TGTGCCAGCAGCTTAGCAGCCAGCGGGGGCGATTATTTT
NA TRBJ2-7 NA TRBV7-9 CASSLGTAYEQYF TGTGCCAGCAGCTTAGGGACAGCCTACGAGCAGTACTTC
once TRBJ1-2 NA TRBV2 CASSEAQNYGYTF TGTGCCAGCAGTGAAGCGCAGAACTATGGCTACACCTTC
NA TRBJ2-2 NA TRBV29-1 CSVEISNTGELFF TGCAGCGTTGAAATTTCGAACACCGGGGAGCTGTTTTTT
NA TRBJ1-1 NA TRBV7-9 CASSLAGEAFF TGTGCCAGCAGCTTAGCGGGTGAAGCTTTCTTT
NA TRBJ2-5 NA TRBV19 CASTGTSGAETQYF TGTGCCAGTACCGGGACGTCTGGGGCGGAGACCCAGTACTTC
NA TRBJ1-2 NA TRBV12-5 CASGLRGLLYGYTF TGTGCTAGTGGTTTGCGTGGCTTGCTCTATGGCTACACCTTC
NA TRBJ2-5 TRBD1 TRBV11-2 CASSFPDRGLGETQYF TGTGCCAGCAGCTTCCCAGACAGGGGGCTAGGAGAGACCCAGTACTTC